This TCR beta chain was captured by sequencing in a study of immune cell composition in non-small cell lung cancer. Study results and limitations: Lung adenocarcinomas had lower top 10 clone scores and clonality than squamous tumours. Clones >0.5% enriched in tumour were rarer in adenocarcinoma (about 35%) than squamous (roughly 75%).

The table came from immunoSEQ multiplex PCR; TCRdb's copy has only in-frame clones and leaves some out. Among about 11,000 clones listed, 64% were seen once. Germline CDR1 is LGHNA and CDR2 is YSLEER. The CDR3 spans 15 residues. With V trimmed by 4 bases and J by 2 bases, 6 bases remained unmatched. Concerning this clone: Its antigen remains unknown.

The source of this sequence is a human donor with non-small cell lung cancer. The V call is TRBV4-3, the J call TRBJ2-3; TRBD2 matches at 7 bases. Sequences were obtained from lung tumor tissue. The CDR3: CASSPTTSDTDTQYF. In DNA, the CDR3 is TGCGCCAGCAGCCCCACAACTAGCGACACAGATACGCAGTATTTT.